The 22 T cell receptor beta chains listed next were all sequenced from one sample in a study of OX40 agonist ivuxolimab in advanced cancers. Libraries were prepared by immunoSEQ multiplex PCR; TCRdb keeps only in-frame clonotypes and omits some of them. The data contain around 80,000 clones, roughly 85% of them singletons. Sample: CD4+ or CD8+ T cells sorted from blood, taken in a trial of the OX40 agonist ivuxolimab. The origin of the receptors is an adult with an advanced solid tumor such as melanoma, head and neck, liver or kidney cancer.

The gene calls are TRBV27 and TRBJ1-2; TRBD1 might be the D (6 bases). CDR1 is MNHEY and CDR2 is SMNVEV in the germline V gene (reference sequence). Trimming took 10 bases from V and 2 from J, leaving 17 bases between them. The CDR3 extends over 14 amino acids. The CDR3 bases are TGTGCCACCTTAGAGTGGGGGCGAAACTATGGCTACACCTTC. Translating it yields CATLEWGRNYGYTF.

The chain recombines TRBV6-5 with TRBJ1-1; D perhaps matches TRBD1 (5 bases). CDR1 MNHEY and CDR2 SVGAGI come from the germline V gene. This CDR3 has 13 residues. The ends were cut back, 6 bases at V and 1 base at J, with 9 bases in the middle. In nucleotides, the CDR3 is TGTGCCAGCAGGGGGCCCGGGAACACTGAAGCTTTCTTT. The encoded protein is CASRGPGNTEAFF.

The chain couples TRBV11-2 to TRBJ1-2, with D possibly being TRBD1 (6 bases). Looked up from germline, CDR1 is SGHAT and CDR2 is FQNNGV. The CDR3 loop spans 13 amino acids. Trimming shortened V by 5 bases and J by 6 bases, and 13 bases separated the two germline ends. The CDR3 DNA reads TGTGCCAGCAGCCCTTACAGGGCGAATGGCTACACCTTC. This translates into CASSPYRANGYTF.

In this sample, this clone turned up once. CDR3 region: CAISESGEDGYTF. For the CDR3, the DNA is TGTGCCATCAGTGAGTCGGGGGAGGATGGCTACACCTTC. The chain employs TRBV10-3 and TRBJ1-2; maybe TRBD1 (5 bases). The CDR3 is 13 amino acids. CDR1 and CDR2 from the germline V gene are ENHRY and SYGVKD. The V and J ends lost 0 bases and 6 bases respectively, with 8 bases between them.

The J gene is TRBJ1-1, the V gene TRBV18; D may be TRBD1 (6 bases). Looked up from germline, CDR1 is KGHSH and CDR2 is LQKENI. This CDR3 contains 14 residues. The V gene lost 2 bases and the J gene lost 6 bases, with 13 bases spanning the gap. The CDR3 here is CASSPRGSVAEAFF. DNA for the CDR3: TGTGCCAGCTCACCAAGGGGGTCGGTCGCTGAAGCTTTCTTT. The whole variable domain, remainder taken from reference TRBV18 and TRBJ1-1, is NAGVMQNPRHLVRRRGQEARLRCSPMKGHSHVYWYRQLPEEGLKFMVYLQKENIIDESGMPKERFSAEFPKEGPSILRIQQVVRGDSAAYFCASSPRGSVAEAFFGQGTRLTVV.

The chain combines TRBV6-1 with TRBJ1-2; D may be TRBD1 (6 bases). The CDR3 has 14 amino acids. Per the germline V gene, CDR1 is MNHNS and CDR2 is SASEGT. Trimming stripped 5 bases from V and 3 bases from J, with 13 bases between. CDR3 DNA sequence: TGTGCCAGCAGTAGTTCAGGGGTAGACTATGGCTACACCTTC. Its protein is CASSSSGVDYGYTF.

This chain uses TRBV15 with TRBJ2-5, with TRBD1 matching 9 bases. The CDR3 covers 16 residues. The V gene's germline CDR1 is LNHNV and CDR2 YYDKDF (reference sequence). After removal of 3 bases from V and 5 bases from J, the junction contained 10 bases not matched to a gene. The CDR3 DNA follows: TGTGCCACCAGCAGGGGGCCGGGACAGGGTCCGGAGACCCAGTACTTC. Translation gives CATSRGPGQGPETQYF.

V usage is TRBV5-1 and J usage is TRBJ1-3; D possibly corresponds to TRBD1 (5 bases). Trimming stripped 0 bases from V and 4 bases from J, with 8 bases between. Germline lookup yields CDR1 SGHRS and CDR2 YFSETQ. The CDR3 totals 14 residues. As DNA, the CDR3 is TGCGCCAGCAGCTTGGGGGGGATCGGAAACACCATATATTTT. This sequence encodes CASSLGGIGNTIYF.

This clone was observed once. The junction does not match germline at one end; this may be a read error. V and J are TRBV5-4 and TRBJ2-7; D not resolved. Per the germline V gene, CDR1 is SGHNT and CDR2 is YYREEE (reference sequence). The CDR3 contains 15 residues. CDR3 coding DNA: TGCGCCAGCAGCCAAGCAATTAGTATAAACTACGAGCAGTACTTC. Amino acid sequence: CASSQAISINYEQYF.

This clone was observed a few times. CDR3 sequence: CASSLVGGNTGELFF. The DNA of the CDR3 is TGTGCCAGCAGCTTAGTTGGGGGTAACACCGGGGAGCTGTTTTTT. The chain is built from TRBV11-2 and TRBJ2-2; D could derive from TRBD1 or TRBD2 (5 bases each). With 1 base removed from V and 2 bases from J, the gap between germline ends came to 8 bases. The CDR3 is made up of 15 amino acids. The germline gives CDR1 SGHAT, CDR2 FQNNGV.

This chain links TRBV6-5 with TRBJ1-1; tentatively, D is TRBD1 (5 bases). CDR3 size: 10 residues. Trimming removed 6 bases from V and 11 bases from J, with 10 bases in between. CDR1 is MNHEY and CDR2 is SVGAGI in the germline V gene. CDR3 nucleotide sequence: TGTGCCAGCAGCCCCCGGGACGCTTTCTTT. This sequence encodes CASSPRDAFF.

J is TRBJ1-2 and V is TRBV28; D ambiguous. Trimming removed 5 bases at V and 4 bases at J, with 14 bases between. This CDR3 spans 14 amino acids. The V gene's germline CDR1 is MDHEN and CDR2 SYDVKM. CDR3 DNA: TGTGCCAGCAGTCCCTCGCCACTGCCCTATGGCTACACCTTC. This encodes CASSPSPLPYGYTF.

The rearrangement links TRBV23-1 to TRBJ2-5, with 8 bases aligning to TRBD2. TRBV23-1 is recorded as an ORF, its role being uncertain. The CDR3 spans 21 residues. Unmatched junction bases numbered 20, after V lost 0 bases and J lost 2 bases. The CDR3 DNA is TGCGCCAGCAGTCAATCCGCCGGAGACCCTAGCGGGCGGTCAGGGCAAGAGACCCAGTACTTC. Residues: CASSQSAGDPSGRSGQETQYF.

This rearrangement joins TRBV21-1 to TRBJ2-6. TRBV21-1 constitutes a pseudogene. The length of the CDR3 is 14 residues. CDR3 bases: TGTGCCAGCAGCGGGACCTCTGGGGCCAACGTCCTGACTTTC. This translates into CASSGTSGANVLTF.

This clone was counted a single time. The rearrangement links TRBV7-9 to TRBJ1-1, with a possible D match to TRBD1 (6 bases). This CDR3 is 15 amino acids long. The germline gives CDR1 SEHNR, CDR2 FQNEAQ (reference sequence). V lost 5 bases to trimming and J lost 0 bases, with 13 bases between them. The CDR3: CASSHSDRMNTEAFF. CDR3 in DNA: TGTGCCAGCAGCCATTCCGACAGGATGAACACTGAAGCTTTCTTT. The full variable domain, with the rest looked up from reference TRBV7-9 and TRBJ1-1, is DTGVSQNPRHKITKRGQNVTFRCDPISEHNRLYWYRQTLGQGPEFLTYFQNEAQLEKSRLLSDRFSAERPKGSFSTLEIQRTEQGDSAMYLCASSHSDRMNTEAFFGQGTRLTVV.

The V and J genes are TRBV7-6 and TRBJ2-7, with TRBD2 identical over 10 bases. The CDR3 runs to 17 residues. With V trimmed by 1 base and J by 0 bases, 6 bases remained unmatched. CDR1 SGHVS and CDR2 FNYEAQ come from the germline V gene. The CDR3 spells CASSLEGSGRLSYEQYF. CDR3 coding DNA: TGTGCCAGCAGCTTAGAAGGTAGCGGGAGGCTCTCCTACGAGCAGTACTTC.

This chain connects TRBV30 to TRBJ2-3; D is uncertain. The CDR3 covers 15 residues. Germline loops: CDR1 GTSNPN, CDR2 SVGIG (reference sequence). The V gene lost 5 bases and the J gene lost 6 bases, with 21 bases spanning the gap. CDR3 DNA: TGTGCCTGGCGGCACCTCGGACGGCTTCAGGATACGCAGTATTTT. The encoded protein is CAWRHLGRLQDTQYF. Looking up the rest from reference TRBV30 and TRBJ2-3 gives the full variable domain: SQTIHQWPATLVQPVGSPLSLECTVEGTSNPNLYWYRQAAGRGLQLLFYSVGIGQISSEVPQNLSASRPQDRQFILSSKKLLLSDSGFYLCAWRHLGRLQDTQYFGPGTRLTVL.

The rearrangement links TRBV5-1 to TRBJ2-2; perhaps TRBD1 as D (5 bases). Trimming pared 4 bases from V and 3 bases from J, leaving 10 bases between. The CDR3 loop spans 14 amino acids. Per germline, CDR1 SGHRS and CDR2 YFSETQ. This CDR3 is CASSQTVDTGELFF. The DNA for the CDR3 is TGCGCCAGCAGCCAGACAGTAGACACCGGGGAGCTGTTTTTT.

This chain links TRBV5-1 with TRBJ2-7, with TRBD1 matching over 8 bases. The CDR3 is made up of 17 amino acids. Unmatched junction bases numbered 10, after V lost 2 bases and J lost 0 bases. Germline V lookup: CDR1 SGHRS, CDR2 YFSETQ. The CDR3 is CASSFPRNRGDSYEQYF. The CDR3 nucleotides read TGCGCCAGCAGCTTCCCGAGAAACAGGGGGGACTCCTACGAGCAGTACTTC.

The rearrangement uses TRBV5-4 and TRBJ1-6, with 8 bases identical to TRBD1. The CDR3 covers 14 residues. The J segment lost 5 bases and the V segment lost 3 bases, leaving 1 base of the junction unmatched. Germline CDR1 is SGHNT and CDR2 is YYREEE (reference sequence). CDR3 nucleotides: TGTGCCAGCAGCTGGGACAGGAATAATTCACCCCTCCACTTT. Its translation: CASSWDRNNSPLHF. Variable domain in full (rest from reference TRBV5-4 and TRBJ1-6): ETGVTQSPTHLIKTRGQQVTLRCSSQSGHNTVSWYQQALGQGPQFIFQYYREEENGRGNFPPRFSGLQFPNYSSELNVNALELDDSALYLCASSWDRNNSPLHFGNGTRLTVT.

This clone was observed a handful of times. The J gene is TRBJ2-5, the V gene TRBV4-2, with D perhaps matching TRBD2 (7 bases). V dropped 0 bases and J dropped 5 bases, with 13 bases sitting between them. CDR3 length: 15 residues. The germline gives CDR1 LGHNA, CDR2 YNFKEQ. CDR3 in amino acids: CASSQDRGARETQYF. The DNA for the CDR3 is TGTGCCAGCAGCCAAGACCGGGGGGCCCGGGAGACCCAGTACTTC.

J is TRBJ2-1 and V is TRBV11-3, with TRBD1 matching 7 bases. The CDR3 consists of 14 residues. CDR1 and CDR2 from the germline V gene are SGHNT and YENEEA. J was trimmed by 4 bases and V by 5 bases; bases with no gene match: 5. The CDR3 coding sequence is TGTGCCAGCAGCCCAGGGACAGTGTACAATGAGCAGTTCTTC. It encodes CASSPGTVYNEQFF.